The 24 T cell receptor beta chains in this list originate from one sample, sequenced in a study of T cells in Graves' hyperthyroidism and ophthalmopathy. Amplification targeted TCR beta CDR3 regions from RNA transcripts. A first-round RT-PCR of the TCR CDR3 used the HTBI primer set. TCRdb used MiXCR to reprocess the multiplex PCR reads, holding one entry per CDR3 protein. The repertoire holds about 500,000 distinct CDR3 sequences, with 17% as singletons. Material: blood. Receptors were obtained from a woman aged 18-35 years with Graves' ophthalmopathy.

To note about this clonotype: A single base separates this from a much larger clone, so it may be a read error. V is TRBV30 and J is TRBJ1-1; D perhaps matches TRBD1 (5 bases). CDR1 and CDR2 from the germline V gene are GTSNPN and SVGIG (reference sequence). The CDR3 length is 17 residues. V was trimmed by 3 bases and J by 4 bases, leaving 24 bases between them. CDR3 coding DNA: TGTGCCTGGAGGGACCCCATTCTGATAAGGAGGGGCACTGAAGCTTTCTTT. Translating it yields CAWRDPILIRRGTEAFF.

This clonotype has at least ten counts. V gene TRBV6-2 or TRBV6-3 combines with J gene TRBJ1-1; maybe TRBD1 (5 bases). CDR1 and CDR2 (germline): MNHEY, SVGEGT. V lost 7 bases and J lost 4, with 13 bases in between. CDR3 size: 13 residues. The CDR3 coding sequence is TGTGCCAGCATTCGAGGGGAGGGCACTGAAGCTTTCTTT. The encoded protein is CASIRGEGTEAFF.

A few counts support this clonotype. V gene TRBV6-1 combines with J gene TRBJ2-7, with 13 bases identical to TRBD2. From germline, CDR1 is MNHNS and CDR2 SASEGT. The CDR3 has 14 amino acids. V shed 9 bases and J 4 bases; nucleotides not matched to a gene: 6. The CDR3 DNA reads as TGTGCCAGTGGGAGACTAGCGGGAGGATACGAGCAGTACTTC. This codes for CASGRLAGGYEQYF.

In this sample, this clonotype turned up a few times. CDR3 amino acids: CASGGGLRYGYTF. CDR3 coding DNA: TGTGCCAGTGGCGGGGGGCTGAGGTATGGCTACACCTTC. V usage is TRBV10-3 and J usage is TRBJ1-2, with a possible D match to TRBD1 (6 bases). Germline CDR1 and CDR2: ENHRY and SYGVKD. The CDR3 covers 13 residues. Between the trimmed V and J ends, which lost 10 bases and 5 bases, there was a span of 17 bases.

This clonotype has ten or more counts. The chain employs TRBV14 and TRBJ1-5; D is uncertain. V gave up 4 bases and J gave up 6 bases, with 19 bases separating them. The CDR3 runs to 16 residues. From germline, CDR1 is SGHDN and CDR2 FVKESK. In nucleotides, the CDR3 is TGTGCCAGCAGCCGAGCTGACCGGAACATCGCTCAGCCCCAGCATTTT. This codes for CASSRADRNIAQPQHF.

V is TRBV4-1 and J is TRBJ1-2, with D unresolved. The CDR3 sequence is 15 residues long. V shed 1 base and J shed 2 bases, with 11 bases lying between them. CDR1 MGHRA and CDR2 YSYEKL come from the germline V gene. CDR3 nucleotides: TGCGCCAGCAGCCAAGGCTCAACAGAGAACTATGGCTACACCTTC. Its protein product is CASSQGSTENYGYTF.

Of note for this clonotype: Just one base apart from a much larger clone, this may be a read error. J is TRBJ2-3 and V is TRBV20-1; D uncertain. CDR3 length: 12 amino acids. The V end lost 8 bases, the J end lost 7 bases, and 16 bases lay between the germline ends. The germline CDR1 and CDR2 sequences are DFQATT and SNEGSKA (reference sequence). CDR3 protein: CSSTQQTNTQYF. CDR3 sequence (DNA): TGCAGTTCTACCCAACAAACAAATACGCAGTATTTT.

This clonotype was counted at least ten times. This chain links TRBV11-2 with TRBJ2-3; 13 bases are a match to TRBD2. Per germline, CDR1 SGHAT and CDR2 FQNNGV. V lost 0 bases to trimming and J lost 5 bases; unmatched junction nucleotides: 5. The CDR3 loop spans 17 amino acids. The CDR3 coding sequence is TGTGCCAGCAGCTTAGACGGACTAGCGGGAGCGGAAGATACGCAGTATTTT. It translates to CASSLDGLAGAEDTQYF.

This chain links TRBV7-2 with TRBJ2-1; 12 bases align to TRBD2. The ends lost 7 bases at V and 6 bases at J; junction bases unmatched: 7. Germline V gene sequence: CDR1 SGHTA, CDR2 FQGNSA. The CDR3 consists of 15 residues. Here the CDR3 DNA reads TGTGCCAGCAACCTTCTAGCGGGGGGGCCCAATGAGCAGTTCTTC. The encoded protein is CASNLLAGGPNEQFF.

In its sample, this clonotype was seen many times. The chain couples TRBV6-5 to TRBJ2-7, with 9 bases that match TRBD1. The CDR3 spans 15 residues. V shed 0 bases, J shed 0 bases, and the junction held 0 bases outside the gene matches. From germline, CDR1 is MNHEY and CDR2 SVGAGI. Here the CDR3 DNA reads TGTGCCAGCAGTTACTCGACAGGGGGCTCCTACGAGCAGTACTTC. Amino acids: CASSYSTGGSYEQYF.

The gene calls are TRBV28 and TRBJ2-2, with no clear D. Trimming removed 11 bases from V and 0 bases from J, with 10 bases in between. Germline V gene sequence: CDR1 MDHEN, CDR2 SYDVKM. CDR3 size: 13 residues. This chain's CDR3 is CAAQTANTGELFF. Written as DNA, the CDR3 is TGTGCCGCGCAGACGGCGAACACCGGGGAGCTGTTTTTT.

This clonotype was seen ten or more times. The chain links TRBV18 to TRBJ2-2; 9 bases are shared with TRBD2. CDR1 is KGHSH, CDR2 LQKENI, per germline. V was clipped by 1 base and J by 4 bases; unmatched bases: 13. The CDR3 has 19 residues. The CDR3 here is CASSPQSTSGRLGTGELFF. CDR3 coding DNA: TGTGCCAGCTCACCACAGTCGACGAGCGGGAGGCTGGGCACCGGGGAGCTGTTTTTT.

This clonotype was picked up many times. The genes are TRBV7-2 and TRBJ2-3, with no clear D. V was shortened by 2 bases and J by 6 bases, with 18 bases between the two germline ends. CDR1 is SGHTA, CDR2 FQGNSA, per germline. The CDR3 length is 16 residues. The CDR3 region has the DNA TGTGCCAGCAGCTTATCGGCGGCAGTCGTTTCGGATACGCAGTATTTT. Its protein product is CASSLSAAVVSDTQYF.

V is TRBV4-1 and J is TRBJ1-2, with D tentatively TRBD1 (5 bases). Germline CDR1 is MGHRA and CDR2 is YSYEKL. V lost 0 bases, J lost 8 bases, and 22 bases lay in between. CDR3 length: 17 amino acids. For the CDR3, the DNA is TGCGCCAGCAGCCAAGATCCCGTATCGGGGACTAGAAGGGGCTACACCTTC. Translating gives CASSQDPVSGTRRGYTF.

In the case of this clonotype: A much larger clone sits a single nucleotide away, making a read error possible. V usage is TRBV7-2 and J usage is TRBJ1-5, with D unresolved. V lost 1 base, J lost 6 bases, and 13 bases lay in between. Germline loops: CDR1 SGHTA, CDR2 FQGNSA. The CDR3 loop spans 15 amino acids. The CDR3 is CASSLEVIGGQPQHF. CDR3 nucleotides: TGTGCCAGCAGCTTAGAAGTGATCGGTGGTCAGCCCCAGCATTTT.

In regard to this clonotype: A much larger clone sits a single nucleotide away, making a read error possible. The J gene is TRBJ2-1, the V gene TRBV6-1, with TRBD1 identical over 7 bases. The V and J ends lost 2 bases and 4 bases, in that order; junction bases with no gene match: 8. This CDR3 has 16 amino acids. Germline V gene data show CDR1 as MNHNS and CDR2 as SASEGT. CDR3 amino acids: CASSETRGQSYNEQFF. As DNA, the CDR3 is TGTGCCAGCAGTGAAACGAGGGGACAGTCGTACAATGAGCAGTTCTTC.

Many counts were recorded for this clonotype. J is TRBJ2-7 and V is TRBV30, with 7 bases aligning to TRBD1. Trimming took 6 bases from V and 3 from J; bases not matched to a gene: 2. The CDR3 is 11 amino acids. Per germline, CDR1 GTSNPN and CDR2 SVGIG (reference sequence). CDR3 amino acids: CACRDSYEQYF. CDR3 nucleotide sequence: TGTGCCTGCCGGGACAGCTACGAGCAGTACTTC. The variable domain in full, completed from reference TRBV30 and TRBJ2-7, reads SQTIHQWPATLVQPVGSPLSLECTVEGTSNPNLYWYRQAAGRGLQLLFYSVGIGQISSEVPQNLSASRPQDRQFILSSKKLLLSDSGFYLCACRDSYEQYFGPGTRLTVT.

This clonotype was picked up many times. The chain has TRBV28 and TRBJ2-1; the match to TRBD1 covers 8 bases. CDR1 MDHEN and CDR2 SYDVKM come from the germline V gene. There are 16 residues in the CDR3. With V trimmed by 4 bases and J by 4 bases, 9 bases remained unmatched. This CDR3 is CASSSLTGGVYNEQFF. The CDR3 nucleotides are TGTGCCAGCAGTTCCCTAACAGGGGGTGTTTACAATGAGCAGTTCTTC.

The gene calls are TRBV20-1 and TRBJ2-7; D unresolved. There are 15 residues in the CDR3. Germline CDR1 reads DFQATT; CDR2 reads SNEGSKA (reference sequence). V lost 2 bases and J 0 bases, leaving 14 bases between the germline ends. CDR3 DNA sequence: TGCAGTGCTAGACCGTTACAGAATCGCTCCTACGAGCAGTACTTC. Translation: CSARPLQNRSYEQYF.

The J gene is TRBJ2-2, the V gene TRBV27; D unclear. V lost 0 bases to trimming and J lost 2 bases, with 4 bases between them. Per germline, CDR1 MNHEY and CDR2 SMNVEV (reference sequence). The CDR3 is 14 amino acids. CDR3 loop: CASSLSINTGELFF. CDR3 sequence (DNA): TGTGCCAGCAGTTTATCCATAAACACCGGGGAGCTGTTTTTT.

This clonotype appeared many times. The rearrangement links TRBV10-3 to TRBJ1-5, with TRBD1 matching 7 bases. Unmatched junction bases numbered 9, after V lost 3 bases and J lost 7 bases. CDR3 length: 15 amino acids. Germline V gene lookup returns CDR1 ENHRY and CDR2 SYGVKD. Here the CDR3 DNA reads TGTGCCATCAGTGATTCGGGACAGCCTGACCAGCCCCAGCATTTT. It yields the protein CAISDSGQPDQPQHF.

This chain links TRBV19 with TRBJ1-1; 7 bases agree with TRBD1. The V segment lost 3 bases and the J segment 8 bases; nucleotides outside the gene matches: 15. The CDR3 spans 16 residues. CDR1 is LNHDA, CDR2 SQIVND, per germline (reference sequence). The CDR3 region is CASSILARQGRPEAFF. The CDR3 bases are TGTGCCAGTAGTATCCTCGCCCGACAGGGTCGACCAGAAGCTTTCTTT.

Points on this clonotype: This may come from a read error, since a much larger clone is one base off. This sequence joins TRBV2 and TRBJ2-5; D is undetermined. The CDR3 contains 12 residues. Germline V CDR1 and CDR2: SNHLY, FYNNEI. V was trimmed by 8 bases and J by 4 bases, leaving 11 bases between them. CDR3 protein: CASGPDGETQYF. The CDR3, as DNA: TGTGCCAGCGGACCGGACGGAGAGACCCAGTACTTC.

This clonotype appeared many times. The chain couples TRBV13 to TRBJ2-1; 16 positions agree with TRBD2. Losses at the gene ends were 1 base for V and 14 bases for J; bases not matched to a gene: 8. The CDR3 is made up of 16 amino acids. Germline V gives CDR1 PRHDT, CDR2 FYEKMQ (reference sequence). Written as DNA, the CDR3 is TGTGCCAGCAGCTTAGATGGGACTAGCGGGAGGGCCTCAAAGTTCTTC. This encodes CASSLDGTSGRASKFF.